Listed here are 6 T cell receptor beta chains from one sample, sequenced in a study of response to subunit inactivated influenza vaccine. TCRdb passed the RT-PCR reads through MiXCR, listing each CDR3 protein once. The sample has 500,000 to 600,000 distinct CDR3 sequences; about 11% are singletons. Another study also made use of these data, one on T cells expressing NK-cell markers. That study reports: Making the TCR beta cDNA relied on 5'RACE template switching with UMIs.

The source was PBMCs from blood, collected on the day of vaccination. Source of these receptors: a man aged 45-65 years who received an inactivated influenza vaccine.

This clonotype was detected many times. This chain joins TRBV11-2 and TRBJ2-5; possible D gene TRBD1, 5 bases. The CDR3 has 14 residues. V was pared by 1 base and J by 2 bases, with 8 bases between. Germline loops: CDR1 SGHAT, CDR2 FQNNGV. DNA for the CDR3: TGTGCCAGCAGCTTAGTGCCAGGGCAAGAGACCCAGTACTTC. It encodes CASSLVPGQETQYF.

This clonotype was counted between two and nine times. Relative to the germline gene, one junction end is altered; a read error may explain this. V and J are TRBV4-3 and TRBJ2-7; D gene uncertain. Germline V CDR1 and CDR2: LGHNA, YSLEER. There are 15 residues in the CDR3. The CDR3 reads CASSQDNGYPYEQHF. DNA of the CDR3: TGCGCCAGCAGCCAAGATAATGGCTACCCCTACGAGCAGCACTTC.

The V call is TRBV7-8, the J call TRBJ1-1; the match to TRBD1 covers 8 bases. Germline V lookup: CDR1 SGHVS, CDR2 FQNEAQ. This CDR3 region has 16 residues. The ends lost 1 base at V and 6 bases at J; junction bases unmatched: 10. CDR3 in DNA: TGTGCCAGCAGCTTAGAGGGGCAGGGGGCCCTCTCTGAAGCTTTCTTT. Translating gives CASSLEGQGALSEAFF. The full variable domain, rest sourced from reference TRBV7-8 and TRBJ1-1, is GAGVSQSPRYKVAKRGQDVALRCDPISGHVSLFWYQQALGQGPEFLTYFQNEAQLDKSGLPSDRFFAERPEGSVSTLKIQRTQQEDSAVYLCASSLEGQGALSEAFFGQGTRLTVV.

The chain couples TRBV20-1 to TRBJ2-1; D is possibly TRBD1 (6 bases). The CDR3 consists of 16 residues. V lost 0 bases to trimming and J lost 0 bases, with 12 bases between them. Germline CDR1 and CDR2: DFQATT and SNEGSKA (reference sequence). CDR3 sequence (DNA): TGCAGTGCTAGAGATTATGGGGGCCGCTCCTACAATGAGCAGTTCTTC. Protein product: CSARDYGGRSYNEQFF.

There are a few counts of this clonotype. The chain carries TRBV10-3 and TRBJ2-1, with 14 bases fitting TRBD2. Germline values: CDR1 ENHRY, CDR2 SYGVKD. V gave up 3 bases and J gave up 2 bases; unmatched junction bases: 6. This CDR3 has 18 residues. The CDR3 region is CAISERLAGGPAYNEQFF. The CDR3 DNA sequence: TGTGCCATCAGTGAAAGACTAGCGGGAGGGCCCGCCTACAATGAGCAGTTCTTC.

The rearrangement joins TRBV29-1 to TRBJ1-1, with D tentatively TRBD1 (6 bases). Germline V CDR1 and CDR2: SQVTM, ANQGSEA. V was clipped by 6 bases and J by 0 bases, with 11 bases between them. CDR3 length equals 13 residues. DNA for the CDR3: TGCAGCGTAGACAGGACGCTGAACACTGAAGCTTTCTTT. It is translated as CSVDRTLNTEAFF.